Listed below are T cell receptor beta chains from one sample, sequenced in a study of blood T cells in healthy people across ages. One entry per CDR3 protein, called by TCRdb with MiXCR from the 5' RACE reads. The sample yields approximately 810,000 distinct CDR3 sequences, roughly 40% seen once. The source material was blood. These TCRs come from a man aged 18 to 29 in good health. The CDR3 runs from the conserved cysteine through the conserved F or W. The D gene is left open where the match is weak. Size is stated for part of the rows, as once, few or many counts, or as a class when the clone is expanded.

D gene,clone size,V gene,J gene,CDR3 DNA,CDR3 protein
NA,NA,TRBV3-1,TRBJ1-2,TGTGCCAGCAGCCAAGATACGTCTGGGGGCGAGGCCACCTTC,CASSQDTSGGEATF
TRBD1,NA,TRBV20-1,TRBJ2-2,TGCAGTGCTAGACCCGGGACAGGGGGTTTCACCGGGGAGCTGTTTTTT,CSARPGTGGFTGELFF
NA,few,TRBV29-1,TRBJ2-7,TGCAGCGTTGATTCGCAGGTGGGTTACAATGAGCAGTACTTC,CSVDSQVGYNEQYF
NA,few,TRBV19,TRBJ2-7,TGTGCCAGTCGGCCCGGGACAGCGGGAGCCTACGAGCAGTACTTC,CASRPGTAGAYEQYF
TRBD1,many,TRBV27,TRBJ2-3,TGTGCCAGCAGCATAACAGGGGTCTCAGATACGCAGTATTTT,CASSITGVSDTQYF
NA,NA,TRBV12-3/TRBV12-4,TRBJ1-1,TGTGCCAGCAGCCCAGGCCAATCTGCTTTCTTT,CASSPGQSAFF
NA,NA,TRBV28,TRBJ1-2,TGTGCCAGCAGTTTAATGTCCTATGGCTACACCTTC,CASSLMSYGYTF
TRBD2,many,TRBV12-3/TRBV12-4,TRBJ2-1,TGTGCCAGCAGTTTTAGCGGGGGGGCCTCCGGGGAGCAGTTCTTC,CASSFSGGASGEQFF
NA,few,TRBV21-1,TRBJ2-3,TGTGCCAGCAGCAAAGGGTCTAAGCGGGGACTGAGCACAGATACGCAGTATTTT,CASSKGSKRGLSTDTQYF
TRBD1,NA,TRBV29-1,TRBJ1-2,TGCAGCGTTGAACGGACAGGGCTTGGCTACACCTTC,CSVERTGLGYTF
TRBD1,many,TRBV4-1,TRBJ1-5,TGCGCCAGCAGCCAGATTGACAGGGGTCAGCCCCAGCATTTT,CASSQIDRGQPQHF
NA,NA,TRBV7-9,TRBJ2-1,TGTGCCAGCAGCTTAGCGTCACGTGCATACAATGAGCAGTTCTTC,CASSLASRAYNEQFF
NA,few,TRBV13,TRBJ2-1,TGTGCCAGCAGCCCCCGCACGAACCCTGGCAATGAGCAGTTCTTC,CASSPRTNPGNEQFF
NA,few,TRBV28,TRBJ1-2,TGTGCCAGCAATCTTAGGCGGCAATATGGCTACACCTTC,CASNLRRQYGYTF